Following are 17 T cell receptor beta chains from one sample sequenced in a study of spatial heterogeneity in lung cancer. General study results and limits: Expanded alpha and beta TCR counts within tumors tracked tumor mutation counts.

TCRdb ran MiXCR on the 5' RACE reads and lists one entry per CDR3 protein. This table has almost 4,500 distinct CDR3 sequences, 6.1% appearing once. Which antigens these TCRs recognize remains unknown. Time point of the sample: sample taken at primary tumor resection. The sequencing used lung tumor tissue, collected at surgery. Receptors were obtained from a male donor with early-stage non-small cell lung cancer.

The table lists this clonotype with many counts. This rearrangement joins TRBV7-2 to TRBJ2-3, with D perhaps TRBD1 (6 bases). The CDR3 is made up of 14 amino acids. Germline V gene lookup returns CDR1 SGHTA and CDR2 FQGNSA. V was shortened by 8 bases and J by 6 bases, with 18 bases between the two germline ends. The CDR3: CASVPGGAADTQYF. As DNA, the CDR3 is TGTGCCAGCGTCCCTGGGGGCGCCGCGGATACGCAGTATTTT. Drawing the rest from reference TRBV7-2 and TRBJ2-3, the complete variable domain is GAGVSQSPSNKVTEKGKDVELRCDPISGHTALYWYRQSLGQGLEFLIYFQGNSAPDKSGLPSDRFSAERTGGSVSTLTIQRTQQEDSAVYLCASVPGGAADTQYFGPGTRLTVL.

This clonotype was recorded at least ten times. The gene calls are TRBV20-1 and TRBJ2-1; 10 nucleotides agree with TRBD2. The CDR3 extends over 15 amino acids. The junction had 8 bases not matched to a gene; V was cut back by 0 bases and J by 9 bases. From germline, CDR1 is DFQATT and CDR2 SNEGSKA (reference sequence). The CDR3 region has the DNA TGCAGTGCTAGAGATCGGCTAGCGGGGGAGAGTGAGCAGTTCTTC. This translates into CSARDRLAGESEQFF.

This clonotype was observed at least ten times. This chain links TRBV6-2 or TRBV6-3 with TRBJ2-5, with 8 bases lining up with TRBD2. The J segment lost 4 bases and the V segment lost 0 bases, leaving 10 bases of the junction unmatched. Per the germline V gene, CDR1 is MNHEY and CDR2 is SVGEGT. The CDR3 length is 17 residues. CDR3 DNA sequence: TGTGCCAGCAGTTACTCGATCGGGAGGGGCGATCGAGAGACCCAGTACTTC. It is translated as CASSYSIGRGDRETQYF.

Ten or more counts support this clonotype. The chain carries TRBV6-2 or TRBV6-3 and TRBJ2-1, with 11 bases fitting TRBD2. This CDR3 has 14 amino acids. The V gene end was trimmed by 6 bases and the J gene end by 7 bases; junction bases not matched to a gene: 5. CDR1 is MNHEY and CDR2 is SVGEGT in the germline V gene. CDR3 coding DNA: TGTGCCAGCAGGATTAGCGGGGGGGCGAATGAGCAGTTCTTC. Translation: CASRISGGANEQFF.

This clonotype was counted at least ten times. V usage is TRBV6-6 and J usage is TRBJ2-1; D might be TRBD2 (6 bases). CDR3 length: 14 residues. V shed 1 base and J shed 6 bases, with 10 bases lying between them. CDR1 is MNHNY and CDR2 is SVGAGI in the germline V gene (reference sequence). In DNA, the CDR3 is TGTGCCAGCAGTTACTGGGAGGTTTCCAATGAGCAGTTCTTC. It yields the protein CASSYWEVSNEQFF.

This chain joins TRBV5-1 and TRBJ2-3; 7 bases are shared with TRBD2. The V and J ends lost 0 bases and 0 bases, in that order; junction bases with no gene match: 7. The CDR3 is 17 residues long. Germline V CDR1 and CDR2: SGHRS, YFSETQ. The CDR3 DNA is TGCGCCAGCAGCTTGGAGTCTAGCGGAGGCAGCACAGATACGCAGTATTTT. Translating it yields CASSLESSGGSTDTQYF.

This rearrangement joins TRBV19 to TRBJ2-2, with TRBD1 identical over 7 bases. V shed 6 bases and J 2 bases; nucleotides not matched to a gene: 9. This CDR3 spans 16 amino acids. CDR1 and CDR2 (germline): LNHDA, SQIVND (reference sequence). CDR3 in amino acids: CASRPLQGRNTGELFF. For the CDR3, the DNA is TGTGCCAGTAGGCCCCTACAGGGGCGAAACACCGGGGAGCTGTTTTTT. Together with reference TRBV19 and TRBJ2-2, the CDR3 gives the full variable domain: DGGITQSPKYLFRKEGQNVTLSCEQNLNHDAMYWYRQDPGQGLRLIYYSQIVNDFQKGDIAEGYSVSREKKESFPLTVTSAQKNPTAFYLCASRPLQGRNTGELFFGEGSRLTVL.

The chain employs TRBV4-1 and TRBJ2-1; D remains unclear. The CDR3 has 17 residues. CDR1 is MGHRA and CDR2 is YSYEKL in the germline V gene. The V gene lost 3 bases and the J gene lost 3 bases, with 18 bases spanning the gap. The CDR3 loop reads CASSQATKQSGYNEQFF. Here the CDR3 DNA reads TGCGCCAGCAGCCAGGCAACCAAACAATCCGGCTACAATGAGCAGTTCTTC.

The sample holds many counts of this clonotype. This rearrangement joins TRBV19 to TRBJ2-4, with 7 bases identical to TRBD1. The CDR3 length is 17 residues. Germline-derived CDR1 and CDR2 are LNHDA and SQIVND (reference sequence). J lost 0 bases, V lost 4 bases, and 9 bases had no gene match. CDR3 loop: CASSTRDSLLAKNIQYF. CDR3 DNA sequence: TGTGCCAGTAGTACTCGGGACAGCCTACTAGCCAAAAACATTCAGTACTTC.

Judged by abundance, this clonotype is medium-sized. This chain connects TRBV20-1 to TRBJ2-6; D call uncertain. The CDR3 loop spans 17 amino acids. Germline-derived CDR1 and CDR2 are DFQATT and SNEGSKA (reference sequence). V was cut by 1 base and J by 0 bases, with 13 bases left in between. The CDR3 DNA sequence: TGCAGTGCTAGAGTGCCAGTTAAATACTCTGGGGCCAACGTCCTGACTTTC. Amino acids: CSARVPVKYSGANVLTF.

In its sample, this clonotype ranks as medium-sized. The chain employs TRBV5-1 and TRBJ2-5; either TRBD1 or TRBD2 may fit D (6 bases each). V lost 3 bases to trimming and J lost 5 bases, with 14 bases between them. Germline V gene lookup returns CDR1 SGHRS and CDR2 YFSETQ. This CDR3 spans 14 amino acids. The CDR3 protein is CASSYGGPGETQYF. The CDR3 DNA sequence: TGCGCCAGCAGCTACGGGGGCCCAGGGGAGACCCAGTACTTC.

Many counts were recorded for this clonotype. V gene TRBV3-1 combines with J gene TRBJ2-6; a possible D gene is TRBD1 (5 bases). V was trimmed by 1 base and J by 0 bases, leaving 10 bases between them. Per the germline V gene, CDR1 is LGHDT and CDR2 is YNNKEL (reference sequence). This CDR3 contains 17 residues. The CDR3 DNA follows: TGTGCCAGCAGCCAAGCCCTCAGGGCCTCTGGGGCCAACGTCCTGACTTTC. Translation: CASSQALRASGANVLTF.

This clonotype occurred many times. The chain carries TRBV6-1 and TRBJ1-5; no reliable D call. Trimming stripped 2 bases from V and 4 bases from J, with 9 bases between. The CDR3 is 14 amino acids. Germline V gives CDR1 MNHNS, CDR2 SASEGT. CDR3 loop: CASSEWKSNQPQHF. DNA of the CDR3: TGTGCCAGCAGTGAATGGAAGAGTAATCAGCCCCAGCATTTT.

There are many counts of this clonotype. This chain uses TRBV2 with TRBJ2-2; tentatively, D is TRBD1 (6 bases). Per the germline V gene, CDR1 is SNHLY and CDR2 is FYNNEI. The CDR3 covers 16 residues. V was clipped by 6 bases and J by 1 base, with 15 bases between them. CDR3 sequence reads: CASRGSGTRNTGELFF. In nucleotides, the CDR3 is TGTGCCAGCAGGGGCTCCGGGACAAGGAACACCGGGGAGCTGTTTTTT.

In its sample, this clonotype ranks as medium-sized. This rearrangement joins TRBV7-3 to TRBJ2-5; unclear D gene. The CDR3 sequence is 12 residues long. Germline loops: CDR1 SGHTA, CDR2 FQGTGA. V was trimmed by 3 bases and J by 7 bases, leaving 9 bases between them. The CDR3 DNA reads TGTGCCAGCAGCTTTAACCTTCCGACCCAGTACTTC. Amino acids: CASSFNLPTQYF. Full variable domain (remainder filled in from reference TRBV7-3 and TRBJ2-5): GAGVSQTPSNKVTEKGKYVELRCDPISGHTALYWYRQSLGQGPEFLIYFQGTGAADDSGLPNDRFFAVRPEGSVSTLKIQRTERGDSAVYLCASSFNLPTQYFGPGTRLLVL.

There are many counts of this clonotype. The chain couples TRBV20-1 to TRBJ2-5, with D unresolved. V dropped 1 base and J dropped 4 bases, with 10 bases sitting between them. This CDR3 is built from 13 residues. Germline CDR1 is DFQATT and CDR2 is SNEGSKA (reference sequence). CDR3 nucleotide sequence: TGCAGTGCTAGAGCCTCAAGCAGAGAGACCCAGTACTTC. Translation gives CSARASSRETQYF.

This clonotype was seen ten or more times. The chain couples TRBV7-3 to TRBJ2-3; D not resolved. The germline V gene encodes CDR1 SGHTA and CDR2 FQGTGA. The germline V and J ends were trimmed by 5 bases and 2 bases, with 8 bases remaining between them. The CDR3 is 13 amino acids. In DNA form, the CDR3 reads TGTGCCAGCAGCCCCCGACCCACAGATACGCAGTATTTT. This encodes CASSPRPTDTQYF.